These T cell receptor beta chains were read from a single sample in a study of cytotoxic CD8 clonotypes in ibrutinib-treated CLL. Repertoires were generated with immunoSEQ multiplex PCR, while TCRdb's copy carries only in-frame clones and drops some. The table has more than 85,000 clones, approximately 80% seen once. The starting material was PBMCs, obtained after 24 months of ibrutinib treatment. The source of these receptors is a human donor with chronic lymphocytic leukemia. Each CDR3 is given with its conserved first and last residue. Each record gives: clone size, V gene, D gene, CDR3 length, J gene, CDR3 DNA, CDR3 protein. D genes are given only for firm matches. The size field is filled for only some rows; it gives once, few, many or a size class.

clone size: .; V gene: TRBV19; D gene: .; CDR3 length: 16; J gene: TRBJ2-6; CDR3 DNA: TGTGCCAGTAGTAGGGAGAGCCTCTCTGGGGCCAACGTCCTGACTTTC; CDR3 protein: CASSRESLSGANVLTF
clone size: .; V gene: TRBV7-6; D gene: TRBD2; CDR3 length: 15; J gene: TRBJ2-1; CDR3 DNA: TGTGCCAGCAGACCTTTAGCGGGTGCCTACAATGAGCAGTTCTTC; CDR3 protein: CASRPLAGAYNEQFF
clone size: .; V gene: TRBV11-2; D gene: .; CDR3 length: 14; J gene: TRBJ1-5; CDR3 DNA: TGTGCCAGCAGCTTAGATTGGGGGGTTCAGCCCCAGCATTTT; CDR3 protein: CASSLDWGVQPQHF
clone size: .; V gene: TRBV6-1; D gene: .; CDR3 length: 9; J gene: TRBJ2-2; CDR3 DNA: TGTGCCACCGGAGAGGAGCTGTTTTTT; CDR3 protein: CATGEELFF
clone size: .; V gene: TRBV28; D gene: TRBD1; CDR3 length: 15; J gene: TRBJ1-2; CDR3 DNA: TGTGCCAGCCGGGGGAACAGGGGGCTGTACTATGGCTACACCTTC; CDR3 protein: CASRGNRGLYYGYTF
clone size: .; V gene: TRBV7-3; D gene: TRBD2; CDR3 length: 18; J gene: TRBJ2-1; CDR3 DNA: TGTGCCAGCAGCTTAACGGGGGTAGCGGGGACGTCCTACAATGAGCAGTTCTTC; CDR3 protein: CASSLTGVAGTSYNEQFF
clone size: .; V gene: TRBV7-9; D gene: .; CDR3 length: 12; J gene: TRBJ2-2; CDR3 DNA: TGTGCCAGCACCATGAGGGCCGGGGAGCTGTTTTTT; CDR3 protein: CASTMRAGELFF
clone size: many; V gene: TRBV7-9; D gene: TRBD1; CDR3 length: 13; J gene: TRBJ1-1; CDR3 DNA: TGTGCCAGCAGCAACCAGGGGGGGACTGAAGCTTTCTTT; CDR3 protein: CASSNQGGTEAFF
clone size: .; V gene: TRBV2; D gene: .; CDR3 length: 14; J gene: TRBJ2-7; CDR3 DNA: TGTGCCAGCAGCGCCGGGACGGTGGTGCACGAGCAGTACTTC; CDR3 protein: CASSAGTVVHEQYF
clone size: .; V gene: TRBV6-4; D gene: TRBD2; CDR3 length: 16; J gene: TRBJ2-5; CDR3 DNA: TGTGCCAGCAGTTACGGGGCTAGCGGGGGGTTCCCGACCCAGTACTTC; CDR3 protein: CASSYGASGGFPTQYF
clone size: few; V gene: TRBV7-9; D gene: .; CDR3 length: 12; J gene: TRBJ2-3; CDR3 DNA: TGTGCCAGCAGCTTAGCTACAGATACGCAGTATTTT; CDR3 protein: CASSLATDTQYF
clone size: .; V gene: TRBV27; D gene: .; CDR3 length: 16; J gene: TRBJ1-3; CDR3 DNA: TGTGCCAGCAGTTCAAATTATAGGGGGATCGGAAACACCATATATTTT; CDR3 protein: CASSSNYRGIGNTIYF
clone size: .; V gene: TRBV19; D gene: .; CDR3 length: 14; J gene: TRBJ2-3; CDR3 DNA: TGTGCCAGTAGTATATCCGACGTCACAGATACGCAGTATTTT; CDR3 protein: CASSISDVTDTQYF
clone size: .; V gene: TRBV5-4; D gene: TRBD2; CDR3 length: 16; J gene: TRBJ2-5; CDR3 DNA: TGTGCCAGCAGAACGGGGGGTAGCGGGCCCCAAGAGACCCAGTACTTC; CDR3 protein: CASRTGGSGPQETQYF
clone size: .; V gene: TRBV7-2; D gene: TRBD2; CDR3 length: 16; J gene: TRBJ2-2; CDR3 DNA: TGTGCCAGCAGGTCGGGACTAGCGGGAGCGGCCGGGGAGCTGTTTTTT; CDR3 protein: CASRSGLAGAAGELFF
clone size: once; V gene: TRBV5-1; D gene: .; CDR3 length: 14; J gene: TRBJ2-3; CDR3 DNA: TGCGCCAGCAGCTCGGGGACTAGCACAGATACGCAGTATTTT; CDR3 protein: CASSSGTSTDTQYF
clone size: few; V gene: TRBV6-5; D gene: .; CDR3 length: 14; J gene: TRBJ2-5; CDR3 DNA: TGTGCCAGCAGTTACTCACGAAGGGCAGAGACCCAGTACTTC; CDR3 protein: CASSYSRRAETQYF
clone size: .; V gene: TRBV7-6; D gene: .; CDR3 length: 17; J gene: TRBJ1-6; CDR3 DNA: TGTGCCAGCAGCTCAGTAGTTGCGGGATCTTATAATTCACCCCTCCACTTT; CDR3 protein: CASSSVVAGSYNSPLHF
clone size: .; V gene: TRBV7-2; D gene: .; CDR3 length: 15; J gene: TRBJ2-7; CDR3 DNA: TGTGCCAGCAGCCTCACAGGGGAGCGGGGGCTCGAGCAGTACTTC; CDR3 protein: CASSLTGERGLEQYF
clone size: many; V gene: TRBV28; D gene: TRBD1; CDR3 length: 15; J gene: TRBJ2-2; CDR3 DNA: TGTGCCAGCAGTTTGGGAGACAGGGGCACCGGGGAGCTGTTTTTT; CDR3 protein: CASSLGDRGTGELFF
clone size: .; V gene: TRBV5-4; D gene: TRBD2; CDR3 length: 14; J gene: TRBJ2-3; CDR3 DNA: TGTGCCAGCAGCCCGGGACTAGCGGAGAATACGCAGTATTTT; CDR3 protein: CASSPGLAENTQYF
clone size: .; V gene: TRBV15; D gene: TRBD1; CDR3 length: 19; J gene: TRBJ1-1; CDR3 DNA: TGTGCCACCAGCAGAGGTCTTTCCGGGACAGGGCTATGGGACACTGAAGCTTTCTTT; CDR3 protein: CATSRGLSGTGLWDTEAFF
clone size: few; V gene: TRBV5-1; D gene: TRBD2; CDR3 length: 15; J gene: TRBJ2-7; CDR3 DNA: TGCGCCAGCAGTTTGACTAGCGGGATCCCCTACGAGCAGTACTTC; CDR3 protein: CASSLTSGIPYEQYF
clone size: .; V gene: TRBV7-2; D gene: TRBD2; CDR3 length: 15; J gene: TRBJ2-2; CDR3 DNA: TGTGCCAGCAGCTCCCTCGGGAGGGCGGCCGGGGAGCTGTTTTTT; CDR3 protein: CASSSLGRAAGELFF
clone size: .; V gene: TRBV7-2; D gene: TRBD1; CDR3 length: 15; J gene: TRBJ2-5; CDR3 DNA: TGTGCCAGCAGCTTCCGACAGGGGGCGGGAGAGACCCAGTACTTC; CDR3 protein: CASSFRQGAGETQYF
clone size: .; V gene: TRBV29-1; D gene: .; CDR3 length: 12; J gene: TRBJ2-7; CDR3 DNA: TGCAGCGTTGAGTCACAGAACTACGAGCAGTACTTC; CDR3 protein: CSVESQNYEQYF
clone size: .; V gene: TRBV2; D gene: .; CDR3 length: 14; J gene: TRBJ2-2; CDR3 DNA: TGTGCCAGCAGTGTCGGAGGGGGCACCGGGGAGCTGTTTTTT; CDR3 protein: CASSVGGGTGELFF
clone size: .; V gene: TRBV28; D gene: .; CDR3 length: 12; J gene: TRBJ2-7; CDR3 DNA: TGTGCCATCACCGGGACTTCCTACGAGCAGTACTTC; CDR3 protein: CAITGTSYEQYF
clone size: .; V gene: TRBV19; D gene: .; CDR3 length: 17; J gene: TRBJ2-2; CDR3 DNA: TGTGCCAGTAGTATGCGGTCATTGTACCCAAACACCGGGGAGCTGTTTTTT; CDR3 protein: CASSMRSLYPNTGELFF
clone size: .; V gene: TRBV19; D gene: .; CDR3 length: 14; J gene: TRBJ2-6; CDR3 DNA: TGTGCCAGTAGAATAACCTCTGGGGCCAACGTCCTGACTTTC; CDR3 protein: CASRITSGANVLTF
clone size: .; V gene: TRBV19; D gene: .; CDR3 length: 14; J gene: TRBJ1-1; CDR3 DNA: TGTGCCAGTAGTATACTCGGCCAGACCACTGAAGCTTTCTTT; CDR3 protein: CASSILGQTTEAFF
clone size: .; V gene: TRBV9; D gene: .; CDR3 length: 15; J gene: TRBJ2-5; CDR3 DNA: TGTGCCAGCAGCGTAGAGGAGGGGGCGGCGGAGACCCAGTACTTC; CDR3 protein: CASSVEEGAAETQYF
clone size: .; V gene: TRBV6-4; D gene: TRBD2; CDR3 length: 13; J gene: TRBJ2-3; CDR3 DNA: TGTGCCAGCGGGCCCGGGGGGGCAGATACGCAGTATTTT; CDR3 protein: CASGPGGADTQYF